This T cell receptor (beta chain) was profiled in a study of response to subunit inactivated influenza vaccine. Comment on this clonotype: Its antigen is still unknown.

V shed 1 base and J shed 1 base, with 17 bases lying between them. This CDR3 comprises 17 residues. CDR1 and CDR2 from the germline V gene are DFQATT and SNEGSKA (reference sequence). TCRdb fed the RT-PCR reads into MiXCR, producing one record per CDR3 protein. This table has about 620,000 distinct CDR3 sequences, approximately 10% appearing once. Study-wide findings and caveats: There was a suggestion from the authors that each seasonal influenza vaccination recruits few new T cells.

The gene calls are TRBV20-1 and TRBJ2-1; D may be TRBD1 (6 bases). This specimen consisted of PBMCs from blood, obtained on the day of vaccination. The receptor was derived from a man aged 50-60 years who received an inactivated influenza vaccine. CDR3 DNA sequence: TGCAGTGCTAGAGCACAGGGACGCACAAAGTCCTACAATGAGCAGTTCTTC. This encodes CSARAQGRTKSYNEQFF.